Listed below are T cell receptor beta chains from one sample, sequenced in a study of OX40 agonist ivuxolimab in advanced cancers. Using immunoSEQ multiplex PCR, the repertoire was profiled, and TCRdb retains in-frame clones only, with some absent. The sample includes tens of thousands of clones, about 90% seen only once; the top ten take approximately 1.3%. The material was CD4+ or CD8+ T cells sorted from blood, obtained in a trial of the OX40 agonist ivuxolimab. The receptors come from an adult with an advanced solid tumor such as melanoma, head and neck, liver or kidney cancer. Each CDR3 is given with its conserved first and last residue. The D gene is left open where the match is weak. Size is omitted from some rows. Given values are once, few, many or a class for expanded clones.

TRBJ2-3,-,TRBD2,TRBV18,CASSPRLGRDGADTQYF,TGTGCCAGCTCACCACGTCTCGGGAGGGATGGCGCAGATACGCAGTATTTT
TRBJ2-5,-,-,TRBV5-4,CASSLDVSLQETQYF,TGTGCCAGCAGCTTGGATGTCTCCTTACAAGAGACCCAGTACTTC
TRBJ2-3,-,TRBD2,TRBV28,CASRTPGLAGGRGDTQYF,TGTGCCAGCAGAACTCCGGGACTAGCGGGGGGCCGGGGAGATACGCAGTATTTT
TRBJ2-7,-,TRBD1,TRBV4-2,CASSQRSGTGAYEQYF,TGTGCCAGCAGCCAACGTTCCGGGACAGGGGCCTACGAGCAGTACTTC
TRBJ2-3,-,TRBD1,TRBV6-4,CASSPDREDTQYF,TGTGCCAGCAGCCCGGACAGGGAGGATACGCAGTATTTT
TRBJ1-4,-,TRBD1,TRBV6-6,CASSYAGQGYEKLFF,TGTGCCAGCAGTTACGCGGGACAGGGATATGAAAAACTGTTTTTT
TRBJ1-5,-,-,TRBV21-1,CASRVRSQPQHF,TGTGCCAGCAGGGTGAGGAGTCAGCCCCAGCATTTT
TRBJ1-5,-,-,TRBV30,CAWSVRDNQPQHF,TGTGCCTGGAGTGTTAGGGACAATCAGCCCCAGCATTTT
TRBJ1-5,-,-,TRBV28,CASSPNGLSNQPQHF,TGTGCCAGCAGTCCCAATGGGCTCAGCAATCAGCCCCAGCATTTT
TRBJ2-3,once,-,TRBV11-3,CASSPDGGTDTQYF,TGTGCCAGCAGCCCCGATGGTGGCACAGATACGCAGTATTTT
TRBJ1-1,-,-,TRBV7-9,CASSLARTDTEAFF,TGTGCCAGCAGCTTAGCCCGGACCGACACTGAAGCTTTCTTT
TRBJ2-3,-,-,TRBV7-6,CASSSRSGASGTDTQYF,TGTGCCAGCAGCTCACGGTCAGGGGCCTCGGGCACAGATACGCAGTATTTT
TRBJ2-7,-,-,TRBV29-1,CSVLGRGDYEQYF,TGCAGCGTTCTAGGCAGGGGGGACTACGAGCAGTACTTC
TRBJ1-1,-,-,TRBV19,CASRKDWDTTEAFF,TGTGCCAGTAGAAAAGACTGGGATACCACTGAAGCTTTCTTT
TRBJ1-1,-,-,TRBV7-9,CASSLQGNTEAFF,TGTGCCAGCAGCTTACAGGGGAACACTGAAGCTTTCTTT
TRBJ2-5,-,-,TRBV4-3,CASSPQGRGGETQYF,TGCGCCAGCAGCCCCCAAGGGCGGGGCGGGGAGACCCAGTACTTC
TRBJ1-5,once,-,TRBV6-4,CASSLERGQPQHF,TGTGCCAGCAGTTTGGAAAGGGGTCAGCCCCAGCATTTT
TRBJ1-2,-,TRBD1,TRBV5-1,CASSYETGSNFGYTF,TGCGCCAGCAGCTATGAGACAGGGTCTAACTTTGGCTACACCTTC
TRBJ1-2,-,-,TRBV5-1,CASSPDPPGSYGYTF,TGCGCCAGCAGCCCGGACCCTCCCGGGAGCTATGGCTACACCTTC
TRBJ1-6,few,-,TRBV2,CASSEVGGPQSPLHF,TGTGCCAGCAGTGAAGTGGGAGGACCCCAGTCACCCCTCCACTTT
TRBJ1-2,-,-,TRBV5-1,CASRTGTNYGYTF,TGCGCCAGCAGGACAGGAACTAACTATGGCTACACCTTC
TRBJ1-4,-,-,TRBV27,CASSSATNEKLFF,TGTGCCAGCAGTTCGGCAACTAATGAAAAACTGTTTTTT
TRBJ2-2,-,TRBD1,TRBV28,CASSRDRGIAGELFF,TGTGCCAGCAGTCGGGACAGGGGAATCGCCGGGGAGCTGTTTTTT
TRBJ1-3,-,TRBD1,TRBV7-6,CASSVLQGETGNTIYF,TGTGCCAGCAGCGTACTACAGGGGGAGACTGGAAACACCATATATTTT
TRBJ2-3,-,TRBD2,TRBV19,CASSLAVPDTQYF,TGTGCCAGTAGTCTAGCGGTCCCAGATACGCAGTATTTT
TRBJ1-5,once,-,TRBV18,CASSRSWGDGGPQHF,TGTGCCAGCTCCCGAAGCTGGGGGGACGGAGGGCCCCAGCATTTT
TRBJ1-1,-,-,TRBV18,CASSPGRATEAFF,TGTGCCAGCTCACCCGGCAGGGCGACTGAAGCTTTCTTT
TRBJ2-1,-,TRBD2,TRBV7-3,CASSSTSGGANEQFF,TGTGCCAGCAGCTCTACTAGCGGGGGGGCCAATGAGCAGTTCTTC
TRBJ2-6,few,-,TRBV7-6,CASSLEPFLDINVLTF,TGTGCCAGCAGCTTAGAACCCTTTTTGGACATCAACGTCCTGACTTTC
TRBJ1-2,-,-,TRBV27,CASSTGNYGYTF,TGTGCCAGCAGTACAGGGAACTATGGCTACACCTTC
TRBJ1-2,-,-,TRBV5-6,CASSLNGLAGNIGYTF,TGTGCCAGCAGCTTAAACGGTTTGGCAGGCAATATTGGCTACACCTTC
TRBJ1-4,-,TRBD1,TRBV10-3,CAISEDRGSEKLFF,TGTGCCATCAGTGAGGACAGGGGGTCTGAAAAACTGTTTTTT
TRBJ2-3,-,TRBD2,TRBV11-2,CASSPRWRTSGAGADTQYF,TGTGCCAGCAGCCCTAGATGGAGGACTAGCGGGGCAGGGGCAGATACGCAGTATTTT
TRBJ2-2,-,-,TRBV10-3,CAISESTPEELFF,TGTGCCATCAGTGAGTCTACCCCCGAGGAGCTGTTTTTT
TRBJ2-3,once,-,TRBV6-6,CASSYRTLTDTQYF,TGTGCCAGCAGTTACCGGACTCTCACAGATACGCAGTATTTT
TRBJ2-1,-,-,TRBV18,CASSPPRLPINEQFF,TGTGCCAGCTCACCACCAAGACTACCTATAAATGAGCAGTTCTTC
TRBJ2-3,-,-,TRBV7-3,CASSSSITDTQYF,TGTGCCAGCAGCTCCTCTATAACAGATACGCAGTATTTT
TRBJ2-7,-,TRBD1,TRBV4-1,CASSLSRGQAYEQYF,TGCGCCAGCAGCCTCTCACGAGGACAGGCCTACGAGCAGTACTTC
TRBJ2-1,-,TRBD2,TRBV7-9,CASSLWLAGGWSYNEQFF,TGTGCCAGCAGCTTATGGCTAGCGGGAGGTTGGTCCTACAATGAGCAGTTCTTC
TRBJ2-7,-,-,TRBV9,CASSVEPDTTYEQYF,TGTGCCAGCAGCGTAGAACCTGACACTACCTACGAGCAGTACTTC
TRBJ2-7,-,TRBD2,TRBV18,CASSEIAGSYEQYF,TGTGCCAGCTCGGAAATAGCGGGGAGCTACGAGCAGTACTTC
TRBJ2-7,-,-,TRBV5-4,CASSLEQGKYEQYF,TGTGCCAGCAGCCTGGAACAGGGCAAGTACGAGCAGTACTTC
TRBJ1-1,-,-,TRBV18,CASSPFDRDTEAFF,TGTGCCAGCTCACCATTCGACCGAGACACTGAAGCTTTCTTT
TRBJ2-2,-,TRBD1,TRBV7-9,CASSMDRGRGELFF,TGTGCCAGCAGCATGGACAGGGGGCGCGGGGAGCTGTTTTTT
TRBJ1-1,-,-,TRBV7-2,CASSLSFSRVNTEAFF,TGTGCCAGCAGCTTATCTTTTAGCAGAGTGAACACTGAAGCTTTCTTT
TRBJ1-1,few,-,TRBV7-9,CASSLAYGTEAFF,TGTGCCAGCAGCTTAGCGTACGGGACAGAAGCTTTCTTT
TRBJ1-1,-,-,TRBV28,CASSLDGDTEAFF,TGTGCCAGCAGTTTAGATGGTGACACTGAAGCTTTCTTT